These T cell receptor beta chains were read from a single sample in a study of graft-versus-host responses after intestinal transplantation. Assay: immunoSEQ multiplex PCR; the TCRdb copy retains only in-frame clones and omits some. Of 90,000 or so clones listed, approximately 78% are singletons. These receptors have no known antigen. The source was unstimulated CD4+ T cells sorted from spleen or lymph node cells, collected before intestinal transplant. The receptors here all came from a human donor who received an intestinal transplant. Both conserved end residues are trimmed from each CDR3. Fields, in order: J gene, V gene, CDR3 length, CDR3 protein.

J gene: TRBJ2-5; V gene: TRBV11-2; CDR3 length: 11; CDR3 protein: ASSGPIRETQY
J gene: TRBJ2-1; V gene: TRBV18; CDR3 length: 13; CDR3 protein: ASSRGLAGSNEQF
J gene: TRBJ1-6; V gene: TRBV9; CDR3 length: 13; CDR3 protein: ASSARSSYNSPLH
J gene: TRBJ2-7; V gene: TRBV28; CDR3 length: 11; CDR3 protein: ASSITGPPEKH
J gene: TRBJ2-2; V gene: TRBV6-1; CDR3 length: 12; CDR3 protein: ATLRDSNTGELF
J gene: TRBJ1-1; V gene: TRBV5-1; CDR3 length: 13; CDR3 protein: ASSAGQGSPSEAF
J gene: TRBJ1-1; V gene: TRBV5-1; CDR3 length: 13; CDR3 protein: ASSTRQGRSTEAF
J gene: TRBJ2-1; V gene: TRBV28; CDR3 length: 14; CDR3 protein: ASSLGGAGGSNEQF
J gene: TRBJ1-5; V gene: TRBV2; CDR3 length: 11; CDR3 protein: ASSGQGVQPQH
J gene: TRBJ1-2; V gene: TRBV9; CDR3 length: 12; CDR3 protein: ASSVAGQPYGYT
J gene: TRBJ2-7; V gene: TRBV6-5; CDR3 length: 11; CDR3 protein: ASSYQPGYEQY
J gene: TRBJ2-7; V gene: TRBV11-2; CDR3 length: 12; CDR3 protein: ASSLTNTGGKQY
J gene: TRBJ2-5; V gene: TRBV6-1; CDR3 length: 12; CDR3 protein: ASVRSLTKETQY
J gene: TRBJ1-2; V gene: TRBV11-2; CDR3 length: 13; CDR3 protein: ASSSYIPGQGGYT
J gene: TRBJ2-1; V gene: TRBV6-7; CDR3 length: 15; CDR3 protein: ASSYSSGLAGHNEQF
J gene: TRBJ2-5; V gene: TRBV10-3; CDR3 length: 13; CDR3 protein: AISAGGGGSETQY
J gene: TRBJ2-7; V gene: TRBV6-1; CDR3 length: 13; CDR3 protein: ASSEFPGGHLEQY
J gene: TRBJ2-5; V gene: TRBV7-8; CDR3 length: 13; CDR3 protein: ASSLGTGVSYTQY
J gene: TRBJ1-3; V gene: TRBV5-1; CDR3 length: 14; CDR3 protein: ASSQGQPSTGNTIY
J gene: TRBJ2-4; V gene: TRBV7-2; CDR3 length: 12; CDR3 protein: ASSLTPAKNIQY
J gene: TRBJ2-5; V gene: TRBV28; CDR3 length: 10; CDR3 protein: ASSFGLAGQY
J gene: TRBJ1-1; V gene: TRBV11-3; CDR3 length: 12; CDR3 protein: ASSLGTGVTEAF
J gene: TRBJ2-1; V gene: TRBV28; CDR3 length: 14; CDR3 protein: ASSLAGTSHYNEQF
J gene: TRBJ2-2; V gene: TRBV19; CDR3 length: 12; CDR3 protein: ASRSRANTGELF
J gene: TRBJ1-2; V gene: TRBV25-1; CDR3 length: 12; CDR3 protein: ASSRDTIFYGYT
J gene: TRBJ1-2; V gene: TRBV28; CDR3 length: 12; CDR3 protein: ATSSSKVPEGYT
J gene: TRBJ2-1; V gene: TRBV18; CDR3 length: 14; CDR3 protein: ASSPLPGQGQNEQF
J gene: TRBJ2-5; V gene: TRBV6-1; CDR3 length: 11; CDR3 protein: ASSERQVRAQY
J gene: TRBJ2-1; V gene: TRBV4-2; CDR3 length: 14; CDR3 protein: ASSQELAGGHNEQF
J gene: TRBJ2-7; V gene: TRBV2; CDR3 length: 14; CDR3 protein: ASSEEFGFRSYEQY
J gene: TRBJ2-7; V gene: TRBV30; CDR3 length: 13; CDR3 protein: AWSGPHRVRGEQY
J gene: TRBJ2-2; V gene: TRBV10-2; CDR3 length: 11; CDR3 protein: ASSQGFAGELF